This TCR beta chain is drawn from a study of cytomegalovirus exposure and HLA in healthy donors. CDR3 length: 13 residues. The V end was cut by 6 bases, the J end by 10 bases, with 13 bases between. Germline CDR1 is SEHNR and CDR2 is FQNEAQ (reference sequence). Study-wide results and limits: Later, TCR association rates were found to vary by HLA locus, highest for DRB1 and lowest for HLA-C.

The PCR employed 60 Vbeta primers together with 13 Jbeta primers. Profiled with immunoSEQ multiplex PCR; TCRdb holds only in-frame clones, not every one. The sample carries under 150,000 clones, 67% recorded once. Comments on this clone: The antigen is not known.

The rearrangement uses TRBV7-9 and TRBJ1-6; D may be TRBD1 (5 bases). Sequenced input: PBMCs. The origin of this receptor is a man aged 18 to 30 in good health and CMV-seropositive. This CDR3 is CASSRVQGSPLHF. CDR3 coding DNA: TGTGCCAGCAGTCGCGTTCAGGGATCACCCCTCCACTTT.